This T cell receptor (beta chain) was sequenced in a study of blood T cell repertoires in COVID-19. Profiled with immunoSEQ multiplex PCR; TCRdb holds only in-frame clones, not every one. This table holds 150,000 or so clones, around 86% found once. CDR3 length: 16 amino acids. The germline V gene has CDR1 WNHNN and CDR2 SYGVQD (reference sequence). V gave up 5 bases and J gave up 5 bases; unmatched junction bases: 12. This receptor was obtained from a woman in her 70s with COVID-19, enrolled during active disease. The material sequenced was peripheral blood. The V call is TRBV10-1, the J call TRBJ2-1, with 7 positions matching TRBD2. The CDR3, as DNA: TGCGCCAGCAGTCAAGTCACTAAAGCGGGGAACAATGAGCAGTTCTTC. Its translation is CASSQVTKAGNNEQFF.